Given below is one T cell receptor beta chain in context. Antigen specificity is unknown. TCRdb processed the 5' RACE reads anew with MiXCR; each CDR3 protein has one entry. This sample carries 450,000 to 650,000 distinct CDR3 sequences, roughly 9.9% of them seen once, and the ten largest clones take under 3%. This specimen comes from a study of identical twins. The V end was cut by 6 bases, the J end by 6 bases, with 15 bases between. Germline CDR1 and CDR2: MDHEN and SYDVKM. The CDR3 consists of 15 residues. Overall study results and limits: There is a chance that invariant MAIT and iNKT cells partially muddied zero-insertion analyses.

These data were likewise used in another study, on yellow fever vaccine responses in identical twins.

The chain employs TRBV28 and TRBJ1-6, with no clear D. This clonotype was obtained from a woman aged 18-29 years in good health. Input material: PBMCs. The chain's CDR3 is CASRARTIPNSPLHF. CDR3 sequence (DNA): TGTGCCAGCAGAGCTAGGACGATCCCTAATTCACCCCTCCACTTT.